The source of this TCR beta chain is a study of beta chain features in type 1 diabetes. About the research overall: Examined across all samples were around 110 million sorted cells.

Germline lookup yields CDR1 SGHDT and CDR2 YYEEEE. With V trimmed by 4 bases and J by 0 bases, 2 bases remained unmatched. The length of the CDR3 is 16 residues. General study points: Patients showed naive, central memory and Treg TCRB repertoires that appeared more similar than those of healthy donors. Equally in patients and controls, shorter templates might have been favored by PCR. TCRB CDR3s from Type 1 diabetes patients were moderately but significantly shorter in all four CD4+ subsets.

Reverse transcription of all isolated RNA meant that expressed TCRB transcripts were sequenced. Sequencing used immunoSEQ multiplex PCR; TCRdb keeps in-frame clones, though not all of them. This table has about 640,000 clones, roughly an eighth appearing once. Concerning this clone: Antigen unknown.

A sort by CD45RO/CCR7/CD25/CD127/CD95/CD27 yielded CD4+ naive, central memory, regulatory and stem cell-like memory cells. The rearrangement links TRBV5-6 to TRBJ2-2, with 11 bases that match TRBD1. Specimen: naive CD4+ T cells from blood. The clonotype comes from a man aged 25-45 years with type 1 diabetes. CDR3 loop: CASSLGQGANTGELFF. The CDR3 DNA reads as TGTGCCAGCAGCCTGGGACAGGGGGCGAACACCGGGGAGCTGTTTTTT.